The sequence of this T cell receptor (beta chain) was determined in a study of ipilimumab plus nivolumab after autologous stem cell transplantation. This table comes from immunoSEQ multiplex PCR, and its TCRdb copy is limited to in-frame clones, with some not included. This table holds roughly 9,800 clones, roughly two thirds found once. Germline assignment: CDR1 KGHSH and CDR2 LQKENI. Unmatched junction bases numbered 1, after V lost 1 base and J lost 2 bases. The CDR3 contains 16 residues. Starting 14 to 28 days after autologous transplant, ipilimumab 1 mg/kg was given. J is TRBJ2-3 and V is TRBV18, with 12 bases matching TRBD2. The source of this sequence is a female donor with multiple myeloma. The sequenced sample was PBMCs, obtained in a trial of ipilimumab plus nivolumab as post-transplant consolidation. CDR3 DNA: TGTGCCAGCTCACCACGGACTAGCGGGAACACAGATACGCAGTATTTT. Translation gives CASSPRTSGNTDTQYF.